What follows are 27 T cell receptor beta chains derived from one specimen sequenced in a study of identical twins. TCRdb itself ran the 5' RACE reads through MiXCR, one entry per CDR3 protein. The table records 1.5 million to 2 million distinct CDR3 sequences, 32% of them present only once. Sequencing input: cord blood. These receptors all stem from a newborn girl in good health.

In its sample, this clonotype was seen a few times. This chain connects TRBV5-6 to TRBJ2-7, with TRBD1 matching 9 bases. V lost 2 bases and J lost 6; bases outside the gene matches: 3. This CDR3 contains 13 residues. The germline V gene encodes CDR1 SGHDT and CDR2 YYEEEE. CDR3 residues: CASSFVTGGEQYF. As DNA, the CDR3 is TGTGCCAGCAGCTTCGTGACAGGGGGCGAGCAGTACTTC. The full variable domain, completed using reference TRBV5-6 and TRBJ2-7, is DAGVTQSPTHLIKTRGQQVTLRCSPKSGHDTVSWYQQALGQGPQFIFQYYEEEERQRGNFPDRFSGHQFPNYSSELNVNALLLGDSALYLCASSFVTGGEQYFGPGTRLTVT.

This chain links TRBV10-3 with TRBJ1-6; D remains unclear. Germline values: CDR1 ENHRY, CDR2 SYGVKD. This CDR3 spans 13 amino acids. Trimming pared 4 bases from V and 9 bases from J, leaving 10 bases between. CDR3: CAISAAEGSPLHF. The CDR3 region has the DNA TGTGCCATCAGTGCTGCTGAGGGTTCACCCCTCCACTTT.

The V and J genes are TRBV30 and TRBJ2-7, with D possibly matching TRBD1 (5 bases). In germline, CDR1 is GTSNPN, CDR2 SVGIG (reference sequence). The CDR3 covers 12 residues. V gave up 3 bases and J gave up 4 bases, with 10 bases separating them. CDR3 coding DNA: TGTGCCTGGAGCCCAGGGTCGTACGAGCAGTACTTC. This gives the protein CAWSPGSYEQYF.

This chain uses TRBV28 with TRBJ1-1; TRBD1 agrees at 7 bases. Trimming at V came to 6 bases and at J to 11 bases, leaving 12 bases not matched to a gene. The V gene's germline CDR1 is MDHEN and CDR2 SYDVKM. There are 13 residues in the CDR3. CDR3 bases: TGTGCCAGCAGGCCCGGGACAGCCCGTGGGGCTTTCTTT. This encodes CASRPGTARGAFF. Full variable domain (outside the CDR3, taken from reference TRBV28 and TRBJ1-1): DVKVTQSSRYLVKRTGEKVFLECVQDMDHENMFWYRQDPGLGLRLIYFSYDVKMKEKGDIPEGYSVSREKKERFSLILESASTNQTSMYLCASRPGTARGAFFGQGTRLTVV.

The table lists this clonotype with a few counts. The chain employs TRBV2 and TRBJ2-7; 7 bases are a match to TRBD2. The CDR3 is 15 residues long. Trimming at V came to 3 bases and at J to 0 bases, leaving 5 bases not matched to a gene. CDR1 and CDR2 (germline): SNHLY, FYNNEI. The CDR3 nucleotides are TGTGCCAGCAGTGATCTACCTAGCGGCTCCTACGAGCAGTACTTC. The encoded protein is CASSDLPSGSYEQYF.

This clonotype has ten or more counts. One end of the junction does not line up with germline, which may come from a read error. This chain connects TRBV5-1 to TRBJ2-5, with 12 bases that match TRBD1. The CDR3 extends over 14 amino acids. Germline V CDR1 and CDR2: SGHRS, YFSETQ. The CDR3 DNA reads as TGTGCCAGCAGTTTGGGACAGGGGGCAGAGACCCAGTACTTC. Translated: CASSLGQGAETQYF.

V usage is TRBV27 and J usage is TRBJ1-2, with a weak D call TRBD1 (6 bases). CDR3 size: 14 residues. Trimming shortened V by 10 bases and J by 6 bases, and 21 bases separated the two germline ends. Germline CDR1 is MNHEY and CDR2 is SMNVEV (reference sequence). In DNA form, the CDR3 reads TGTGCCACTCAGGGAGGGGGGCCCTATGATGGCTACACCTTC. It yields the protein CATQGGGPYDGYTF.

The sample holds one count of this clonotype. The V gene is TRBV5-1, the J gene TRBJ2-5, with TRBD1 identical over 9 bases. This CDR3 spans 16 amino acids. The germline CDR1 and CDR2 sequences are SGHRS and YFSETQ. V gave up 0 bases and J gave up 11 bases; unmatched junction bases: 14. The CDR3 DNA reads as TGCGCCAGCAGCTTGGTGGGGGACAGGGTCGTTTGGGAGCAGTACTTC. Translated, it gives CASSLVGDRVVWEQYF. Drawing the rest from reference TRBV5-1 and TRBJ2-5, the complete variable domain is KAGVTQTPRYLIKTRGQQVTLSCSPISGHRSVSWYQQTPGQGLQFLFEYFSETQRNKGNFPGRFSGRQFSNSRSEMNVSTLELGDSALYLCASSLVGDRVVWEQYFGPGTRLLVL.

The chain links TRBV27 to TRBJ1-4, with D possibly matching TRBD1 (6 bases). The CDR3 has 16 residues. V lost 6 bases and J 2 bases, leaving 16 bases between the germline ends. Germline V gives CDR1 MNHEY, CDR2 SMNVEV (reference sequence). The CDR3 DNA reads TGTGCCAGCAGGACTACAGGGTGGAGGACTAATGAAAAACTGTTTTTT. Amino acids: CASRTTGWRTNEKLFF.

This clonotype has ten or more counts. The rearrangement joins TRBV4-1 to TRBJ2-3; D might be TRBD2 (5 bases). This CDR3 has 15 residues. The V gene lost 6 bases and the J gene lost 0 bases, with 13 bases spanning the gap. Germline CDR1 and CDR2: MGHRA and YSYEKL. The CDR3 DNA reads as TGCGCCAGCAGACCGGTGGGAGTTAGCACAGATACGCAGTATTTT. It codes for CASRPVGVSTDTQYF.

This CDR3 reads CAIQREGAGHYNEQFF. CDR3 coding DNA: TGTGCCATCCAGAGGGAAGGGGCAGGTCACTACAATGAGCAGTTCTTC. This chain uses TRBV10-3 with TRBJ2-1, with D perhaps being TRBD1 or TRBD2 (5 bases each). The germline V and J ends were trimmed by 8 bases and 3 bases, with 20 bases remaining between them. There are 16 residues in the CDR3. Germline V gives CDR1 ENHRY, CDR2 SYGVKD.

This clonotype came up a few times. This chain joins TRBV27 and TRBJ2-1, with D perhaps matching TRBD2 (6 bases). Trimming pared 1 base from V and 4 bases from J, leaving 20 bases between. The germline V gene encodes CDR1 MNHEY and CDR2 SMNVEV (reference sequence). This CDR3 has 18 residues. Here the CDR3 DNA reads TGTGCCAGCAGTTTATACCGTGCAGTGGGACTCCATTACAATGAGCAGTTCTTC. Protein sequence: CASSLYRAVGLHYNEQFF.

This sequence joins TRBV20-1 and TRBJ2-1; D is undetermined. The CDR3 consists of 12 residues. Trimming took 2 bases from V and 3 from J, leaving 5 bases between them. From germline, CDR1 is DFQATT and CDR2 SNEGSKA (reference sequence). The CDR3 is CSARKDYNEQFF. The CDR3 DNA reads as TGCAGTGCTAGAAAGGACTACAATGAGCAGTTCTTC.

The rearrangement joins TRBV5-1 to TRBJ2-3; TRBD2 might be the D (6 bases). V was trimmed by 6 bases and J by 3 bases, leaving 11 bases between them. Germline V gives CDR1 SGHRS, CDR2 YFSETQ. This CDR3 contains 13 residues. CDR3 loop: CASNLGGTDTQYF. The CDR3 DNA sequence: TGCGCCAGCAATCTGGGGGGAACAGATACGCAGTATTTT. The whole variable domain, filled in from reference TRBV5-1 and TRBJ2-3, reads KAGVTQTPRYLIKTRGQQVTLSCSPISGHRSVSWYQQTPGQGLQFLFEYFSETQRNKGNFPGRFSGRQFSNSRSEMNVSTLELGDSALYLCASNLGGTDTQYFGPGTRLTVL.

This clonotype was seen at least ten times. CDR3 in DNA: TGCGCCAGCAGCTTGGCTAGCCGCTCCTACAATGAGCAGTTCTTC. Its translation: CASSLASRSYNEQFF. This chain joins TRBV5-1 and TRBJ2-1; tentative D call: TRBD2 (5 bases). Per germline, CDR1 SGHRS and CDR2 YFSETQ. This CDR3 is built from 15 residues. V gave up 0 bases and J gave up 0 bases, with 7 bases separating them.

This clonotype was seen ten or more times. The J gene is TRBJ1-2, the V gene TRBV20-1; D perhaps matches TRBD1 (6 bases). The germline V gene encodes CDR1 DFQATT and CDR2 SNEGSKA (reference sequence). The CDR3 sequence is 12 residues long. Between the trimmed V and J ends, which lost 4 bases and 2 bases, there was a span of 8 bases. CDR3 residues: CSATGQNYGYTF. The CDR3 nucleotides are TGCAGTGCTACCGGACAGAACTATGGCTACACCTTC.

This clonotype was seen a few times. V gene TRBV7-9 combines with J gene TRBJ1-6; D is undetermined. CDR3 length: 15 amino acids. Trimming cost V 5 bases and J 5 bases, with 13 bases left between them. Looked up from germline, CDR1 is SEHNR and CDR2 is FQNEAQ (reference sequence). The CDR3 here is CASSPRTEHNSPLHF. CDR3 sequence (DNA): TGTGCCAGCAGCCCCCGGACGGAACATAATTCACCCCTCCACTTT. The full variable domain, rest sourced from reference TRBV7-9 and TRBJ1-6, is DTGVSQNPRHKITKRGQNVTFRCDPISEHNRLYWYRQTLGQGPEFLTYFQNEAQLEKSRLLSDRFSAERPKGSFSTLEIQRTEQGDSAMYLCASSPRTEHNSPLHFGNGTRLTVT.

The chain carries TRBV5-1 and TRBJ2-1; D call uncertain. This CDR3 is 15 amino acids long. V lost 0 bases and J lost 6, with 13 bases in between. Germline loops: CDR1 SGHRS, CDR2 YFSETQ. CDR3 DNA sequence: TGCGCCAGCAGCTTGGAAGGGCCCCGCGGCAATGAGCAGTTCTTC. Translating gives CASSLEGPRGNEQFF.

This clonotype has more than one count but fewer than ten. The V and J genes are TRBV2 and TRBJ1-1; D may be TRBD1 (6 bases). The CDR3 has 15 residues. The germline V gene encodes CDR1 SNHLY and CDR2 FYNNEI. V dropped 6 bases and J dropped 5 bases, with 19 bases sitting between them. For the CDR3, the DNA is TGTGCCAGCAGCAGTGCACAGGGTGGTTGGACTGAAGCTTTCTTT. Amino acid sequence: CASSSAQGGWTEAFF.

The chain employs TRBV12-3 or TRBV12-4 and TRBJ2-4; tentatively, D is TRBD1 or TRBD2 (6 bases each). Trimming cost V 6 bases and J 0 bases, with 15 bases left between them. The CDR3 sequence is 16 residues long. CDR3 sequence: CASRLEGGLAKNIQYF. The CDR3 DNA is TGTGCCAGCAGATTGGAAGGGGGGCTAGCCAAAAACATTCAGTACTTC.

This clonotype was counted ten times or more. This chain connects TRBV28 to TRBJ2-7, with 14 bases lining up with TRBD2. Germline V gene lookup returns CDR1 MDHEN and CDR2 SYDVKM. V gave up 2 bases and J gave up 5 bases; unmatched junction bases: 11. The CDR3 has 18 amino acids. CDR3 amino acids: CASSLPVGTSGSSHEQYF. The CDR3 bases are TGTGCCAGCAGTTTACCCGTCGGGACTAGCGGGAGTTCCCACGAGCAGTACTTC.

The V call is TRBV20-1, the J call TRBJ2-3; 9 positions match TRBD2. The germline V gene has CDR1 DFQATT and CDR2 SNEGSKA (reference sequence). The CDR3 totals 20 residues. The V segment lost 0 bases and the J segment 4 bases; nucleotides outside the gene matches: 20. The CDR3 loop reads CSARDSGGGRETSGADTQYF. In DNA form, the CDR3 reads TGCAGTGCTAGAGATTCGGGCGGGGGGCGCGAGACTAGCGGCGCAGATACGCAGTATTTT.

The V call is TRBV2, the J call TRBJ2-7, with D perhaps matching TRBD2 (6 bases). The J call may be incorrect, as the DNA end agrees better with TRBJ2-4. The CDR3 has 16 residues. The germline CDR1 and CDR2 sequences are SNHLY and FYNNEI. CDR3 amino acids: CASRESSGRYKNIQYF. For the CDR3, the DNA is TGTGCCAGCAGAGAGTCTAGTGGGAGGTACAAAAACATTCAGTACTTC.

V is TRBV20-1 and J is TRBJ2-1; unclear D gene. TRBJ2-7 matches the DNA end more closely, so the J call is doubtful. This CDR3 has 12 amino acids. CDR1 and CDR2 from the germline V gene are DFQATT and SNEGSKA (reference sequence). CDR3 nucleotide sequence: TGCAGTGCTAGGCGTTCCTACAATGAGCAGTACTTC. Protein sequence: CSARRSYNEQYF.

This clonotype was detected once. This rearrangement joins TRBV20-1 to TRBJ1-1; unclear D gene. Germline lookup yields CDR1 DFQATT and CDR2 SNEGSKA (reference sequence). Trimming stripped 0 bases from V and 4 bases from J, with 6 bases between. This CDR3 contains 12 residues. DNA of the CDR3: TGCAGTGCTAGAGAGATCGCCACTGAAGCTTTCTTT. Encoded protein: CSAREIATEAFF.

This sequence joins TRBV7-2 and TRBJ1-4; unclear D gene. Germline V lookup: CDR1 SGHTA, CDR2 FQGNSA. The CDR3 spans 13 residues. Trimming removed 5 bases from V and 7 bases from J, with 11 bases in between. CDR3: CASSQGWREKLFF. Written as DNA, the CDR3 is TGTGCCAGCAGCCAAGGGTGGCGTGAAAAACTGTTTTTT.

The chain recombines TRBV29-1 with TRBJ1-1; D is ambiguous. The CDR3 totals 12 residues. The germline CDR1 and CDR2 sequences are SQVTM and ANQGSEA. Trimming shortened V by 5 bases and J by 4 bases, and 11 bases separated the two germline ends. The CDR3 DNA follows: TGCAGCGTTACCGGGTTTGTCACTGAAGCTTTCTTT. This translates into CSVTGFVTEAFF.